This T cell receptor beta chain was retrieved from a study of blood T cell repertoires in COVID-19. Profiled with immunoSEQ multiplex PCR; TCRdb holds only in-frame clones, not every one. The sample lists approximately 90,000 clones; approximately 84% were seen once. The CDR3 runs 13 residues. Germline V CDR1 and CDR2: SQVTM, ANQGSEA. Trimming removed 6 bases at V and 1 base at J, with 11 bases between. This TCR was sampled from an elderly man with active or convalescent COVID-19. Specimen: peripheral blood. This chain links TRBV29-1 with TRBJ2-3; possible D gene TRBD1, 6 bases. DNA of the CDR3: TGCAGCGTGGGGGCTGTTGGCACAGATACGCAGTATTTT. Its translation is CSVGAVGTDTQYF.